The entry below describes one T cell receptor (beta chain). Participant ages covered roughly 18 to 89 years across 24 US areas. This record belongs to a study of blood T cell repertoires in COVID-19. Per the germline V gene, CDR1 is SGHTA and CDR2 is FQGNSA. Trimming cost V 6 bases and J 1 base; bases outside gene matches: 6. The CDR3 is 15 amino acids. As originally analysed: Reference gene primer amplification gave nucleated cell count estimates. Libraries were prepared by immunoSEQ multiplex PCR; TCRdb keeps only in-frame clonotypes and omits some of them. V and J calls and clone size come straight from that table; D and trimming were deduced from the DNA. The data hold roughly 300,000 clones, with 80% to 95% observed a single time.

Sequencing used PBMCs or T cells enriched from blood (not recorded which). This clonotype was obtained from a woman aged 25 to 39 who had recovered from COVID-19. The V gene is TRBV7-2, the J gene TRBJ2-3, with 8 positions matching TRBD2. The CDR3 coding sequence is TGTGCCAGCAGGAGAGCGGGAGCCCGCACAGATACGCAGTATTTT. It yields the protein CASRRAGARTDTQYF.